The 18 T cell receptor beta chains below were found in one sample sequenced in a study of PD-1 blockade in classical Hodgkin lymphoma. Indicated time point: cycle 4 day 1 (C4D1), after about 6 weeks of nivolumab. All patients experienced relapse after autologous stem cell transplantation, and brentuximab vedotin exposure was variable. Repertoires were generated with immunoSEQ multiplex PCR, while TCRdb's copy carries only in-frame clones and drops some. This sample has about 96,000 clones, with more than 85% found just once. The source material was peripheral blood mononuclear cells (PBMCs), sampled before the fourth cycle of nivolumab. The origin of the receptors is a human donor with classical Hodgkin lymphoma.

The chain combines TRBV5-4 with TRBJ1-1; 10 bases map to TRBD1. CDR1 is SGHNT and CDR2 is YYREEE in the germline V gene (reference sequence). J gave up 0 bases and V 4 bases, and 9 bases lay outside the gene matches. This CDR3 spans 17 amino acids. The CDR3 loop reads CASSGAGTGVMNTEAFF. The CDR3 DNA reads TGTGCCAGCAGCGGCGCGGGGACAGGGGTCATGAACACTGAAGCTTTCTTT.

This chain joins TRBV23-1 and TRBJ2-5; 8 nucleotides align to TRBD2. TRBV23-1 has ORF status, its function being uncertain. This CDR3 comprises 16 residues. The junction had 8 bases not matched to a gene; V was cut back by 1 base and J by 4 bases. CDR3 DNA: TGCGCCAGCAGTCAATTCCCCGGGGGGGAGAGAGAGACCCAGTACTTC. It codes for CASSQFPGGERETQYF.

The rearrangement joins TRBV6-5 to TRBJ1-6, with a weak D call TRBD1 (6 bases). Trimming took 2 bases from V and 7 from J, leaving 12 bases between them. Germline V gene data show CDR1 as MNHEY and CDR2 as SVGAGI. The CDR3 length is 15 residues. The CDR3 nucleotides read TGTGCCAGCAGTTACGCCGACAGGTTGAATTCACCCCTCCACTTT. Its protein is CASSYADRLNSPLHF.

The chain joins TRBV28 to TRBJ1-2, with TRBD1 as a possible D gene (6 bases). Germline CDR1 and CDR2: MDHEN and SYDVKM. This CDR3 is built from 14 residues. V dropped 8 bases and J dropped 8 bases, with 21 bases sitting between them. CDR3 nucleotides: TGTGCCAGCTATCTACAGGGATTGGTCCCGGGCTACACCTTC. Its translation: CASYLQGLVPGYTF.

This chain connects TRBV19 to TRBJ1-4; 9 bases match TRBD1. V shed 5 bases and J 7 bases; nucleotides not matched to a gene: 8. CDR3 size: 15 residues. Per germline, CDR1 LNHDA and CDR2 SQIVND (reference sequence). The DNA for the CDR3 is TGTGCCAGTAGTCCTCCGGGACAGGGTTTTGAAAAACTGTTTTTT. This translates into CASSPPGQGFEKLFF.

The chain links TRBV5-1 to TRBJ2-5; 13 bases match TRBD2. The CDR3 contains 15 residues. CDR1 is SGHRS, CDR2 YFSETQ, per germline. V lost 4 bases, J lost 5 bases, and 5 bases stayed unmatched. CDR3 region: CASSAGLAGRETQYF. Here the CDR3 DNA reads TGCGCCAGCAGCGCGGGACTAGCGGGAAGGGAGACCCAGTACTTC.

This rearrangement joins TRBV28 to TRBJ1-5; D is unresolved. Germline CDR1 reads MDHEN; CDR2 reads SYDVKM. V was shortened by 5 bases and J by 9 bases, with 8 bases between the two germline ends. The CDR3 consists of 11 residues. Here the CDR3 DNA reads TGTGCCAGCAGTGCGGTGTCGCCCCAGCATTTT. It yields the protein CASSAVSPQHF. The full variable domain, completed using reference TRBV28 and TRBJ1-5, is DVKVTQSSRYLVKRTGEKVFLECVQDMDHENMFWYRQDPGLGLRLIYFSYDVKMKEKGDIPEGYSVSREKKERFSLILESASTNQTSMYLCASSAVSPQHFGDGTRLSIL.

The V call is TRBV28, the J call TRBJ2-6; D gene ambiguous. Germline CDR1 is MDHEN and CDR2 is SYDVKM. This CDR3 has 15 residues. V dropped 3 bases and J dropped 1 base, with 7 bases sitting between them. DNA of the CDR3: TGTGCCAGCAGTTTTTGGGAATCTGGGGCCAACGTCCTGACTTTC. Protein product: CASSFWESGANVLTF.

The chain couples TRBV7-8 to TRBJ1-1; D unresolved. This CDR3 region has 15 residues. Germline CDR1 reads SGHVS; CDR2 reads FQNEAQ. Trimming stripped 4 bases from V and 1 base from J, with 13 bases between. The CDR3 DNA is TGTGCCAGCAGCTCTCTCGCCGTGGGGAACACTGAAGCTTTCTTT. Encoded protein: CASSSLAVGNTEAFF.

V usage is TRBV6-5 and J usage is TRBJ2-2; unclear D gene. Looked up from germline, CDR1 is MNHEY and CDR2 is SVGAGI. V was shortened by 0 bases and J by 6 bases, with 8 bases between the two germline ends. This CDR3 comprises 14 residues. CDR3 nucleotides: TGTGCCAGCAGTTACTCGGAAAGGCCCGGGGAGCTGTTTTTT. Amino acids: CASSYSERPGELFF.

This chain links TRBV28 with TRBJ1-5; 9 positions match TRBD1. Per germline, CDR1 MDHEN and CDR2 SYDVKM. This CDR3 is 19 amino acids long. V trimming: 7 bases; J trimming: 5 bases; junction bases outside the gene matches: 21. The CDR3 is CASKSHAGTGLRVYQPQHF. The CDR3 nucleotides read TGTGCCAGCAAATCCCACGCCGGGACAGGGCTTCGGGTGTATCAGCCCCAGCATTTT. The entire variable domain, with the rest obtained from reference TRBV28 and TRBJ1-5, is as follows: DVKVTQSSRYLVKRTGEKVFLECVQDMDHENMFWYRQDPGLGLRLIYFSYDVKMKEKGDIPEGYSVSREKKERFSLILESASTNQTSMYLCASKSHAGTGLRVYQPQHFGDGTRLSIL.

This clone was observed once. J is TRBJ2-4 and V is TRBV5-1; a weak D match, TRBD1 (6 bases). V dropped 0 bases and J dropped 8 bases, with 15 bases sitting between them. From germline, CDR1 is SGHRS and CDR2 YFSETQ. There are 15 residues in the CDR3. The chain's CDR3 is CASSLAVAGVDIQYF. The CDR3 DNA reads TGCGCCAGCAGCTTGGCCGTGGCAGGGGTAGACATTCAGTACTTC.

V is TRBV21-1 and J is TRBJ2-5; the table assigns TRBD2, which was not confirmed against the DNA. TRBV21-1 is flagged as a pseudogene. The CDR3 totals 15 residues. Here the CDR3 reads CASSMARGVEETQYF. CDR3 DNA sequence: TGTGCCAGCAGCATGGCGCGGGGGGTAGAGGAGACCCAGTACTTC.

The rearrangement links TRBV11-2 to TRBJ2-5; D gene unclear. The V end lost 1 base, the J end lost 1 base, and 7 bases lay between the germline ends. The CDR3 extends over 14 amino acids. In germline, CDR1 is SGHAT, CDR2 FQNNGV. CDR3 residues: CASSLGASQETQYF. Written as DNA, the CDR3 is TGTGCCAGCAGCTTAGGGGCCAGCCAAGAGACCCAGTACTTC. The entire variable domain, with the rest obtained from reference TRBV11-2 and TRBJ2-5, is as follows: EAGVAQSPRYKIIEKRQSVAFWCNPISGHATLYWYQQILGQGPKLLIQFQNNGVVDDSQLPKDRFSAERLKGVDSTLKIQPAKLEDSAVYLCASSLGASQETQYFGPGTRLLVL.

The rearrangement uses TRBV28 and TRBJ1-2; D gene unclear. V dropped 1 base and J dropped 4 bases, with 10 bases sitting between them. Germline V CDR1 and CDR2: MDHEN, SYDVKM. The CDR3 is made up of 14 amino acids. CDR3 bases: TGTGCCAGCAGTTTATTTCCGGAAGCCTATGGCTACACCTTC. As protein: CASSLFPEAYGYTF.

The chain links TRBV4-1 to TRBJ2-3; D not certain. The CDR3 sequence is 13 residues long. With 7 bases removed from V and 2 bases from J, the gap between germline ends came to 10 bases. The germline V gene encodes CDR1 MGHRA and CDR2 YSYEKL. CDR3 amino acids: CASNRVLTDTQYF. CDR3 nucleotides: TGCGCCAGCAACCGGGTCCTCACAGATACGCAGTATTTT.

The rearrangement links TRBV25-1 to TRBJ2-2; unclear D gene. V was cut by 4 bases and J by 3 bases, with 12 bases left in between. CDR1 and CDR2 (germline): MGHDK, SYGVNS. The CDR3 length is 15 residues. The CDR3 DNA follows: TGTGCCAGCAGTGTAACCGGGTCATACACCGGGGAGCTGTTTTTT. This gives the protein CASSVTGSYTGELFF.

The chain employs TRBV6-5 and TRBJ1-4; D might be TRBD1 (6 bases). Germline values: CDR1 MNHEY, CDR2 SVGAGI. This CDR3 is built from 13 residues. V lost 7 bases, J lost 4 bases, and 10 bases lay in between. The CDR3 coding sequence is TGTGCCAGCACTGGACAGATTAATGAAAAACTGTTTTTT. It yields the protein CASTGQINEKLFF.